This T cell receptor (beta chain) was retrieved from a study of CD8+CD57+ T cells in acquired aplastic anemia (dated by TCRdb to about 2018). Background for the entire study: On average, sorted CD4+ and CD8+ cells yielded 3.2 ug of extracted DNA, with a range of roughly 0.18 to 27.4 ug. Healthy donor samples averaged approximately 10 million reads for CD4+ and roughly 11 million for CD8+ cells. General conclusions and limits of the study: Some 27 CD8+ CDR3 sequences were found in both patients and controls but appeared to be highly expressed in patients and within the immunodominant clones of the patients. Between patients and healthy controls, no significant difference in CD8+ Simpson's diversity was found (P=0.060).

In this study, sorted CD4+ and CD8+ T cells from the blood of healthy subjects and of severe aplastic anemia patients had their TCR repertoires deep-sequenced. Ficoll-Paque density gradient centrifugation was used to isolate peripheral blood mononuclear cells. Before DNA extraction, CD4+ and CD8+ T cells were sorted with FACS or magnetic beads. In regard to this clonotype: Its antigen is currently not known. Per-base quality was not reported, and no clone a single base away is much larger than it.

TCR beta VDJ combination and CDR3 sequence profiling used genomic DNA as the template. An Illumina HiSeq 2000 was used for TCR repertoire sequencing. The source study handled its data this way. Repertoires were assessed using TRBV/TRBJ rearrangement plots, CDR3 size and DJ length profiles, and Simpson's diversity index. Whichever DNA sequence was most abundant in the deep sequencing data was defined as the immunodominant clone. CDR3 amino acid sequences were screened for sharing across subjects and were compared with published repertoires and the VDJdb database. TCRdb redid the processing of the public reads, applying fastp at Q25 and MiXCR, and retained in-frame beta chains. When rows share a CDR3 protein, they turn into one entry using the most common DNA and genes. The authors' filters were not applied to this entry. The sample data list about 200,000 distinct CDR3 sequences, and 30% to 35% of these were observed just once. 1% to 1.3% of the sample belongs to the ten largest clones.

Trimming costs V 1 base and J 1 base, and their ends lie 17 bases apart. The germline V gene (reference sequence) provides CDR1 SGHKS and CDR2 YYEKEE. Counted from cysteine to phenylalanine, this CDR3 has 17 amino acids. Just the 51-base CDR3 DNA is kept, in frame starting at base 1. Input material: sorted CD4+, CD8+, or CD8+CD57+ T cells (not recorded which) from PBMCs. The TCR originated in a human donor in good health, serving as a control. The V and J genes are TRBV5-5 and TRBJ2-5; the D call could be TRBD1 or TRBD2, with each sharing 5 bases. The sequence in DNA is TGTGCCAGCAGCTTGTCCTCTTTTTGGGGACCCCAAGAGACCCAGTACTTC. It translates to CASSLSSFWGPQETQYF.